Sequencing of this T cell receptor (beta chain) was carried out in a study of blood T cell repertoires in COVID-19. Whole-study context: Sources were T cells, B-cell-depleted T cells, or PBMCs; the material itself was cDNA or gDNA.

CDR1 is LNHDA, CDR2 SQIVND, per germline (reference sequence). This CDR3 has 13 residues. Trimming left V 1 base short and J 5 bases short, with 9 bases between. Using immunoSEQ multiplex PCR, the repertoire was profiled, and TCRdb retains in-frame clones only, with some absent. In the table there are 55,000 to 80,000 clones, around 88% of which are singletons. Material: peripheral blood. The origin of this receptor is a human donor in a cohort sampled during active COVID-19. The rearrangement joins TRBV19 to TRBJ2-7; D is ambiguous. CDR3 region: CASSIGAENEQYF. Here the CDR3 DNA reads TGTGCCAGTAGTATAGGGGCCGAGAACGAGCAGTACTTC.